This is a list of T cell receptor beta chains from one sample in a study of T cell repertoires in cytomegalovirus infection. TCRdb reprocessed the reads with MiXCR, giving one entry per CDR3 protein. The sample includes under 350,000 distinct CDR3 sequences, roughly a tenth of them seen just once. What was sequenced was PBMCs. The receptor source for this set is a human donor in good health (CMV status not recorded). Some clones in this sample may be carry-over from other donors' samples. Each CDR3 is given with its conserved first and last residue. A D gene is named only where the DNA matches it firmly. Part of the rows lack a size; the others show once, few, many or a class for expanded clones.

J gene | clone size | V gene | D gene | CDR3 DNA | CDR3 protein
TRBJ1-5 | many | TRBV7-2 | - | TGTGCCAGCAGCTTAGTGGGGGGGGGAAGCAATCAGCCCCAGCATTTT | CASSLVGGGSNQPQHF
TRBJ2-3 | many | TRBV6-4 | TRBD2 | TGTGCCAGCAGTGGGACTAGCGGGGGCACAGATACGCAGTATTTT | CASSGTSGGTDTQYF
TRBJ2-5 | - | TRBV20-1 | - | TGCAGTGCAACAGACGAAGAGACCCAGTACTTC | CSATDEETQYF
TRBJ2-1 | - | TRBV20-1 | TRBD2 | TGCAGTGCTACCCGCGGGGGGGCATCAAATGAGCAGTTCTTC | CSATRGGASNEQFF
TRBJ1-1 | many | TRBV7-9 | - | TGTGCCAGCAGCTTGGCGACAGGAGACGAAGCTTTCTTT | CASSLATGDEAFF
TRBJ2-5 | many | TRBV7-9 | TRBD2 | TGTGCCAGCCGCCCAGCGGGGGGTACCCAAGAGACCCAGTACTTC | CASRPAGGTQETQYF
TRBJ1-2 | few | TRBV5-1 | - | TGCGCCAGCAGCCCGGCGGGGGTCGATGGCTACACCTTC | CASSPAGVDGYTF
TRBJ1-1 | many | TRBV14 | - | TGTGCCAGCAGCCAAGGGTACCAGGGGAACACTGAAGCTTTCTTT | CASSQGYQGNTEAFF
TRBJ2-2 | many | TRBV5-4 | - | TGTGCCAGCAGCCTCCTGATCAACGCCGGGGAGCTGTTTTTT | CASSLLINAGELFF
TRBJ1-2 | many | TRBV7-9 | TRBD1 | TGTGCCAGCAGCTCGACAGGGGGAAATAACTATGGCTACACCTTC | CASSSTGGNNYGYTF
TRBJ2-5 | - | TRBV20-1 | TRBD1 | TGCAGTGCTAGCGATGTCGGGACAGGAACTGGAGAGACCCAGTACTTC | CSASDVGTGTGETQYF
TRBJ2-3 | many | TRBV6-2/TRBV6-3 | - | TGTGCCAGCAAAACGGAGCGAGGCGCAGATACGCAGTATTTT | CASKTERGADTQYF
TRBJ1-3 | many | TRBV28 | TRBD1 | TGTGCCAGCAGTCCCGGGACAGGGGGAAACACCATATATTTT | CASSPGTGGNTIYF
TRBJ2-1 | many | TRBV6-2/TRBV6-3 | - | TGTGCCAGCAGTTACGGTTATAGCTCCTACAATGAGCAGTTCTTC | CASSYGYSSYNEQFF
TRBJ1-1 | many | TRBV28 | - | TGTGCCAGCAGTTTAGCGACCAACACTGAAGCTTTCTTT | CASSLATNTEAFF